This T cell receptor beta chain is from a study of shared clonotypes between healthy human individuals. Profiled with immunoSEQ multiplex PCR; TCRdb holds only in-frame clones, not every one. Of 950,000 to 1,100,000 clones in the sample, around 74% were seen once. The length of the CDR3 is 14 residues. V lost 1 base, J lost 6 bases, and 13 bases lay in between. Germline V lookup: CDR1 SGHAT, CDR2 FQNNGV. The sample holds one count of this clone. Its target is unknown. Whole-study results and caveats: Rarefaction analysis demonstrated incomplete sorted-subset sequencing notwithstanding large depth.

The sample comprised memory CD4+ T cells sorted from blood. Described subset: CD45RA-negative fraction. The TCR was taken from a man between 18 and 35 years old in good health. This chain connects TRBV11-2 to TRBJ2-7, with D possibly TRBD2 on 6 matching bases. CDR3 protein: CASSLGGVRGEQYF. Here the CDR3 DNA reads TGTGCCAGCAGCTTAGGCGGGGTTAGGGGCGAGCAGTACTTC.